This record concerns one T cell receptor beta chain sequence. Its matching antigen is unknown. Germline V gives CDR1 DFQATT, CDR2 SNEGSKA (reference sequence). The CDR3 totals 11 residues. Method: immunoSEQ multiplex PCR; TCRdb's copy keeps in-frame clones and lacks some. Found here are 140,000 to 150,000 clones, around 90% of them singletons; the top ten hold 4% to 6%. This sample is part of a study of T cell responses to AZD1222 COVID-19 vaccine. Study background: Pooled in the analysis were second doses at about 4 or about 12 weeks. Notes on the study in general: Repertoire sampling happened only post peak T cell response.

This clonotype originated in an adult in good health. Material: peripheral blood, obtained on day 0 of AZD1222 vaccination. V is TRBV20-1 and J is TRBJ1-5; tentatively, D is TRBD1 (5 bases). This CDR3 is CGGGKVEPQHF. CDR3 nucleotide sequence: TGCGGGGGGGGTAAAGTTGAGCCCCAGCATTTT.